This is a list of T cell receptor beta chains from one sample in a study of cytomegalovirus exposure and HLA in healthy donors. Sequencing was performed with immunoSEQ multiplex PCR; in TCRdb, only in-frame clones are kept and a portion is missing. The sample carries about 92,000 clones, roughly 80% recorded once. The material sequenced was PBMCs. Source of these receptors: a girl under 10 years old in good health and CMV-seropositive. Each CDR3 is given with its conserved first and last residue. Fields, in order: J gene, clone size, V gene, D gene, CDR3 protein, CDR3 DNA. A D gene is named only where the DNA matches it firmly. Size tells how often a clone was seen (once, few, many) or the class of an expanded clone, and some rows leave it out.

J: TRBJ2-1; size: NA; V: TRBV29-1; D: NA; CDR3: CSVERPHSGVQFF; DNA: TGCAGCGTTGAGCGGCCCCATAGTGGAGTTCAGTTCTTC
J: TRBJ2-7; size: NA; V: TRBV7-6; D: NA; CDR3: CASSLGPRSEDEQYF; DNA: TGTGCCAGCAGCTTGGGTCCCAGGTCTGAAGACGAGCAGTACTTC
J: TRBJ2-1; size: NA; V: TRBV7-3; D: NA; CDR3: CASSPGLAGGAEQFF; DNA: TGTGCCAGCAGCCCCGGACTTGCTGGAGGAGCTGAGCAGTTCTTC
J: TRBJ2-5; size: few; V: TRBV7-7; D: TRBD2; CDR3: CASSFSSGLAGARETQYF; DNA: TGTGCTAGCAGCTTTTCATCGGGACTAGCGGGAGCGAGAGAGACCCAGTACTTC
J: TRBJ2-3; size: NA; V: TRBV28; D: TRBD2; CDR3: CASLLGRVVGTDTQYF; DNA: TGTGCCAGCCTATTGGGGAGGGTGGTGGGCACAGATACGCAGTATTTT
J: TRBJ2-5; size: NA; V: TRBV5-1; D: NA; CDR3: CASSSLMETQYF; DNA: TGCGCCAGCAGCTCTCTTATGGAGACCCAGTACTTC
J: TRBJ1-2; size: NA; V: TRBV19; D: NA; CDR3: CASSTRTAAPYGYTF; DNA: TGTGCCAGTAGTACCAGGACAGCTGCGCCCTATGGCTACACCTTC
J: TRBJ2-2; size: NA; V: TRBV15; D: NA; CDR3: CATSSDSAARELFF; DNA: TGTGCCACCAGCAGCGACTCGGCCGCGCGGGAGCTGTTTTTT
J: TRBJ1-1; size: NA; V: TRBV29-1; D: NA; CDR3: CSVIAGTEAFF; DNA: TGCAGCGTTATCGCGGGCACTGAAGCTTTCTTT
J: TRBJ2-2; size: NA; V: TRBV30; D: TRBD1; CDR3: CAWAQQGAGGELFF; DNA: TGTGCCTGGGCACAACAGGGGGCGGGCGGGGAGCTGTTTTTT
J: TRBJ2-7; size: NA; V: TRBV6-6; D: TRBD2; CDR3: CASSSGLAGASYEQYF; DNA: TGTGCCAGCAGTTCGGGACTAGCGGGAGCATCCTACGAGCAGTACTTC
J: TRBJ2-5; size: NA; V: TRBV25-1; D: TRBD2; CDR3: CASSELSSGRASETQYF; DNA: TGTGCCAGCAGTGAACTATCTAGCGGGAGGGCTTCAGAGACCCAGTACTTC
J: TRBJ1-2; size: NA; V: TRBV10-3; D: NA; CDR3: CATGEENYGYTF; DNA: TGTGCCACCGGGGAGGAGAACTATGGCTACACCTTC
J: TRBJ1-1; size: NA; V: TRBV30; D: NA; CDR3: CAWSVHANTEAFF; DNA: TGTGCCTGGAGTGTACACGCGAACACTGAAGCTTTCTTT
J: TRBJ2-1; size: NA; V: TRBV7-2; D: TRBD2; CDR3: CASSFGLAGYNEQFF; DNA: TGTGCCAGCAGCTTTGGACTAGCGGGTTACAATGAGCAGTTCTTC
J: TRBJ2-1; size: NA; V: TRBV9; D: NA; CDR3: CASSVGRFYNEQFF; DNA: TGTGCCAGCAGCGTAGGCCGGTTCTACAATGAGCAGTTCTTC
J: TRBJ2-7; size: NA; V: TRBV13; D: TRBD1; CDR3: CASSLTGTGGSYEQYF; DNA: TGTGCCAGCAGCTTAACCGGGACAGGCGGTTCCTACGAGCAGTACTTC
J: TRBJ1-1; size: NA; V: TRBV7-9; D: TRBD1; CDR3: CASSPSGTGDWSEAFF; DNA: TGTGCCAGCAGCCCTTCCGGGACAGGGGACTGGAGCGAAGCTTTCTTT
J: TRBJ2-7; size: NA; V: TRBV14; D: TRBD1; CDR3: CASSDLGTGGLEQYF; DNA: TGTGCCAGCAGCGATCTCGGGACAGGGGGGTTGGAGCAGTACTTC
J: TRBJ2-7; size: NA; V: TRBV5-1; D: NA; CDR3: CASSLEAAGREQYF; DNA: TGCGCCAGCAGCTTGGAAGCTGCGGGGCGGGAGCAGTACTTC
J: TRBJ1-1; size: NA; V: TRBV30; D: TRBD1; CDR3: CAWTNRTGRNTEAFF; DNA: TGTGCCTGGACGAACCGGACAGGGAGGAACACTGAAGCTTTCTTT
J: TRBJ2-3; size: NA; V: TRBV6-1; D: NA; CDR3: CASSEAYERDTQYF; DNA: TGTGCCAGCAGTGAAGCGTACGAGCGGGATACGCAGTATTTT
J: TRBJ2-1; size: few; V: TRBV28; D: NA; CDR3: CASSLRTYNEQFF; DNA: TGTGCCAGCAGCCTCCGTACCTACAATGAGCAGTTCTTC
J: TRBJ2-1; size: NA; V: TRBV28; D: NA; CDR3: CASTRERTGSSYNEQFF; DNA: TGTGCCAGCACTCGGGAGAGGACCGGTAGCTCCTACAATGAGCAGTTCTTC
J: TRBJ1-1; size: NA; V: TRBV30; D: NA; CDR3: CAWGVLRQEAFF; DNA: TGTGCCTGGGGGGTCCTCCGACAGGAAGCTTTCTTT
J: TRBJ1-1; size: NA; V: TRBV6-5; D: TRBD1; CDR3: CASSRTGSEAFF; DNA: TGTGCCAGCAGCAGGACAGGCAGCGAAGCTTTCTTT
J: TRBJ2-7; size: few; V: TRBV5-6; D: NA; CDR3: CASSSLLYEQYF; DNA: TGTGCCAGCAGCTCCCTCTTATACGAGCAGTACTTC
J: TRBJ1-5; size: NA; V: TRBV11-2; D: NA; CDR3: CASSREGLSNQPQHF; DNA: TGTGCCAGCAGTAGGGAGGGACTGAGCAATCAGCCCCAGCATTTT
J: TRBJ2-3; size: NA; V: TRBV19; D: TRBD1; CDR3: CASNHRGTDTQYF; DNA: TGTGCCAGTAATCACAGGGGAACAGATACGCAGTATTTT
J: TRBJ2-3; size: NA; V: TRBV6-5; D: NA; CDR3: CASSFGGDTQYF; DNA: TGTGCCAGCAGTTTTGGGGGGGATACGCAGTATTTT
J: TRBJ1-1; size: NA; V: TRBV7-9; D: TRBD1; CDR3: CASTKGAPTEAFF; DNA: TGTGCCAGCACGAAGGGGGCGCCGACTGAAGCTTTCTTT
J: TRBJ2-6; size: NA; V: TRBV2; D: TRBD1; CDR3: CASSSTGYPEGANVLTF; DNA: TGTGCCAGCAGTTCGACAGGGTATCCTGAGGGGGCCAACGTCCTGACTTTC
J: TRBJ1-4; size: NA; V: TRBV28; D: NA; CDR3: CASRLTDREKLFF; DNA: TGTGCCAGCCGTTTAACCGACAGGGAAAAACTGTTTTTT
J: TRBJ1-2; size: NA; V: TRBV19; D: NA; CDR3: CASSTTGNYGYTF; DNA: TGTGCCAGTAGTACAACAGGGAACTATGGCTACACCTTC
J: TRBJ2-5; size: NA; V: TRBV12-5; D: TRBD1; CDR3: CASGLGQGQETQYF; DNA: TGTGCTAGTGGTTTGGGACAGGGACAAGAGACCCAGTACTTC
J: TRBJ1-1; size: NA; V: TRBV27; D: TRBD1; CDR3: CASSLQGALNPNGAFF; DNA: TGTGCCAGCAGCTTACAGGGGGCCCTGAATCCCAATGGAGCTTTCTTT
J: TRBJ2-1; size: NA; V: TRBV7-2; D: TRBD2; CDR3: CASSQTSGVYNEQFF; DNA: TGTGCCAGCAGTCAGACTAGCGGGGTATACAATGAGCAGTTCTTC
J: TRBJ2-1; size: NA; V: TRBV5-1; D: TRBD2; CDR3: CASSLAGTSGSYEQFF; DNA: TGCGCCAGCAGCCTCGCCGGGACTAGCGGGAGCTATGAGCAGTTCTTC
J: TRBJ2-2; size: NA; V: TRBV4-2; D: NA; CDR3: CASSLELVGTGELFF; DNA: TGTGCCAGCAGCCTTGAACTAGTGGGCACCGGGGAGCTGTTTTTT
J: TRBJ2-3; size: NA; V: TRBV28; D: NA; CDR3: CARGYSPRDTQYF; DNA: TGTGCCCGCGGTTATTCCCCGCGGGATACGCAGTATTTT
J: TRBJ1-5; size: NA; V: TRBV12-2; D: NA; CDR3: CASRPWGRVWDQPQHF; DNA: TGTGCAAGTCGCCCCTGGGGCAGGGTGTGGGATCAGCCCCAGCATTTT
J: TRBJ2-7; size: NA; V: TRBV5-1; D: NA; CDR3: CASSSTGGQKIGEQYF; DNA: TGCGCCAGCAGCTCCACCGGCGGGCAGAAGATCGGCGAGCAGTACTTC
J: TRBJ2-3; size: NA; V: TRBV28; D: TRBD2; CDR3: CASEGLAKRDTQYF; DNA: TGTGCCAGTGAGGGACTAGCGAAAAGAGATACGCAGTATTTT
J: TRBJ1-1; size: NA; V: TRBV5-1; D: TRBD1; CDR3: CASSLDSVTGREAFF; DNA: TGCGCCAGCAGCCTCGACTCAGTGACAGGGAGAGAAGCTTTCTTT
J: TRBJ1-1; size: NA; V: TRBV5-1; D: NA; CDR3: CAIKRGWRTEAFF; DNA: TGCGCCATCAAACGAGGGTGGCGCACTGAAGCTTTCTTT
J: TRBJ2-2; size: few; V: TRBV27; D: NA; CDR3: CASSESGELFF; DNA: TGTGCCAGCAGTGAGTCCGGGGAGCTGTTTTTT
J: TRBJ1-5; size: NA; V: TRBV7-2; D: NA; CDR3: CASSLGVAGVEQPQHF; DNA: TGTGCCAGCAGCTTAGGAGTGGCAGGGGTAGAGCAGCCCCAGCATTTT
J: TRBJ2-7; size: NA; V: TRBV25-1; D: NA; CDR3: CASSEYLSGDYEQYF; DNA: TGTGCCAGCAGTGAATATCTTAGCGGTGACTACGAGCAGTACTTC
J: TRBJ2-7; size: NA; V: TRBV10-3; D: TRBD2; CDR3: CAISDQREGRYSYEQYF; DNA: TGTGCCATCAGTGATCAGCGGGAGGGTAGATACTCCTACGAGCAGTACTTC
J: TRBJ1-1; size: NA; V: TRBV10-3; D: TRBD1; CDR3: CAIRPTGGGTEAFF; DNA: TGTGCCATCAGGCCCACAGGGGGCGGCACTGAAGCTTTCTTT
J: TRBJ1-2; size: NA; V: TRBV5-4; D: TRBD1; CDR3: CASSLQGADYGYTF; DNA: TGTGCCAGCAGCCTACAGGGGGCTGACTATGGCTACACCTTC
J: TRBJ2-4; size: NA; V: TRBV5-1; D: NA; CDR3: CASSLGQVKNIQYF; DNA: TGCGCCAGCAGCTTGGGACAGGTCAAAAACATTCAGTACTTC
J: TRBJ2-7; size: NA; V: TRBV5-1; D: TRBD2; CDR3: CASSLGPRAGSGGSYEQYF; DNA: TGCGCCAGCAGCTTGGGCCCCCGGGCGGGTAGCGGGGGCTCCTACGAGCAGTACTTC
J: TRBJ1-5; size: NA; V: TRBV7-9; D: TRBD1; CDR3: CASSLGQGNNQPQHF; DNA: TGTGCCAGCAGCCTCGGACAGGGGAACAATCAGCCCCAGCATTTT
J: TRBJ2-1; size: NA; V: TRBV29-1; D: TRBD2; CDR3: CSVGGTSGSPLYNEQFF; DNA: TGCAGCGTTGGTGGGACTAGCGGGAGTCCCCTTTACAATGAGCAGTTCTTC